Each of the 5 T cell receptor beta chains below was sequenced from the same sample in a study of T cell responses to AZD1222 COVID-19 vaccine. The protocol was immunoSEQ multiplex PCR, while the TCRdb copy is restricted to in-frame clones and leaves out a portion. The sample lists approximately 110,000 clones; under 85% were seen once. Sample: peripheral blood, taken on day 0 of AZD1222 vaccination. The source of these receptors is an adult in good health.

The CDR3 DNA is TGTGCCAGCAGTTCACAGGGGTTCGGCGAGCAGTACTTC. Translated: CASSSQGFGEQYF. The genes are TRBV12-3 or TRBV12-4 and TRBJ2-7, with 7 bases matching TRBD1. The ends lost 4 bases at V and 6 bases at J; junction bases unmatched: 6. The CDR3 has 13 residues.

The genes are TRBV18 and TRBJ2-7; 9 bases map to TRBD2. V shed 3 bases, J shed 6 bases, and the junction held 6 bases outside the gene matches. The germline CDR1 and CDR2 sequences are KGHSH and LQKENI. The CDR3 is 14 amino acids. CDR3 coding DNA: TGTGCCAGCTCACCGGGACTAGCCAGTGGCGAGCAGTACTTC. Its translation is CASSPGLASGEQYF.

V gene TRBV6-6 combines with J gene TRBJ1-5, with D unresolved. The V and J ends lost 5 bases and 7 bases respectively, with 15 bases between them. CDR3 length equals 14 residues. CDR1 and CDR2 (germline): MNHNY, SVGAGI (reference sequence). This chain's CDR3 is CASSRGKVGQPQHF. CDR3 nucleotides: TGTGCCAGCAGTCGCGGGAAAGTAGGACAGCCCCAGCATTTT.

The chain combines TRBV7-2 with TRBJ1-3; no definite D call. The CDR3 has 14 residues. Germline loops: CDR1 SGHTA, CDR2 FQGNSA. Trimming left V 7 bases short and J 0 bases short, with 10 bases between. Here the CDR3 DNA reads TGTGCCAGCATGAATCGTAGCTCTGGAAACACCATATATTTT. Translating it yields CASMNRSSGNTIYF. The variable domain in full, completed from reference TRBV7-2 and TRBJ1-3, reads GAGVSQSPSNKVTEKGKDVELRCDPISGHTALYWYRQSLGQGLEFLIYFQGNSAPDKSGLPSDRFSAERTGGSVSTLTIQRTQQEDSAVYLCASMNRSSGNTIYFGEGSWLTVV.

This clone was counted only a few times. CDR3 sequence reads: CATSVPVSNTEAFF. The CDR3 region has the DNA TGTGCCACCAGTGTTCCAGTTTCGAACACTGAAGCTTTCTTT. The V and J genes are TRBV24-1 and TRBJ1-1; D is unclear. The CDR3 covers 14 residues. CDR1 is KGHDR, CDR2 SFDVKD, per germline. Trimming stripped 5 bases from V and 1 base from J, with 10 bases between.